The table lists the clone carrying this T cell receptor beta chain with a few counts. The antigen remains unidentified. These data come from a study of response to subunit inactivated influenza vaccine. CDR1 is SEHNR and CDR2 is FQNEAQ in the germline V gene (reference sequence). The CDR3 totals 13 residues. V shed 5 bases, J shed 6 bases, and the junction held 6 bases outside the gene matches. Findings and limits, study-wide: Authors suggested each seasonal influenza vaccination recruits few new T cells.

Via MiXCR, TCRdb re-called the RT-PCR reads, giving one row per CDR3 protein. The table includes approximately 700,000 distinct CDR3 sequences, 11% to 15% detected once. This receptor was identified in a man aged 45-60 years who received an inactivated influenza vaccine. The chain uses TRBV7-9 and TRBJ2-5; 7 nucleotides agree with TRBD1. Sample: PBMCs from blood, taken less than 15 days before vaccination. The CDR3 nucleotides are TGTGCCAGCAGCCCCCGACAGGGTCAGACCCAGTACTTC. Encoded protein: CASSPRQGQTQYF.